The rows below give T cell receptor beta chains drawn from one sample of a study of OX40 agonist ivuxolimab in advanced cancers. Here immunoSEQ multiplex PCR was the method, and the copy in TCRdb shows in-frame clones only, minus some. The repertoire holds 98,000 or so clones, with roughly four fifths as singletons. Sequenced material: CD4+ or CD8+ T cells sorted from blood, taken in a trial of the OX40 agonist ivuxolimab. All receptors come from an adult with an advanced solid tumor such as melanoma, head and neck, liver or kidney cancer. CDR3s include the opening cysteine and the closing phenylalanine or tryptophan.

J gene,V gene,CDR3 protein
TRBJ2-1,TRBV19,CASRKGPRSLSEQFF
TRBJ1-5,TRBV11-2,CASSFGAGTNNQPQHF
TRBJ2-2,TRBV5-1,CASSSTEARELFF
TRBJ2-3,TRBV2,CASILAGVGTDTQYF
TRBJ2-1,TRBV6-6,CASSRGQGASNEQFF
TRBJ2-5,TRBV27,CASSLYQGRETQYF
TRBJ2-1,TRBV4-2,CASSQGMTESYNEQFF
TRBJ1-1,TRBV28,CASSWTQGARMNTEAFF
TRBJ2-7,TRBV5-4,CASSFTGTGDYEQYF
TRBJ2-1,TRBV7-3,CASSLRPGQRNNEQFF
TRBJ2-7,TRBV7-9,CASSLADSSYEQYF
TRBJ2-1,TRBV11-3,CASSPRTSGSSYNEQFF
TRBJ2-7,TRBV18,CASSPFVRDRVYEQYF
TRBJ1-5,TRBV15,CASSAGANQPQHF
TRBJ2-3,TRBV7-6,CASSLGGTGRTDTQYF
TRBJ2-5,TRBV28,CASSYGGSQETQYF
TRBJ1-2,TRBV5-4,CASSPGQGYGYTF
TRBJ2-7,TRBV16,CASRDRVSYEQYF
TRBJ1-5,TRBV6-1,CASRAGGGNQPQHF
TRBJ2-6,TRBV7-2,CASRVTNVLTF
TRBJ1-1,TRBV10-1,CASSEILGSTEAFF
TRBJ1-5,TRBV23-1,CASSQSRQGGRQPQHF
TRBJ1-4,TRBV10-3,CAINPGGANEKLFF
TRBJ1-1,TRBV6-5,CASRGLGATEAFF
TRBJ1-4,TRBV7-2,CASSQTGTEGGKLFF
TRBJ1-4,TRBV7-9,CASEGNNEKLFF
TRBJ2-1,TRBV7-8,CASSRLWGREGRNEQFF
TRBJ2-7,TRBV4-3,CASSQELAAYEQYF
TRBJ2-7,TRBV6-5,CASSQADSAYEQYF
TRBJ2-7,TRBV11-2,CASSLRSGFASYEQYF
TRBJ1-5,TRBV27,CASSLIRDAGPQHF
TRBJ2-2,TRBV5-5,CASSLGVAGGNTGELFF
TRBJ1-6,TRBV7-2,CASSLGGLASPLHF
TRBJ2-7,TRBV6-5,CASSNRYEQYF
TRBJ1-4,TRBV4-2,CASSQDGGIVRRNNEKLFF
TRBJ1-1,TRBV5-3,CARSSGGNTEAFF
TRBJ2-7,TRBV5-1,CASSQGAYEQYF
TRBJ2-7,TRBV27,CASRRGGQGTYEQYF
TRBJ2-3,TRBV21-1,CASSNKLTSTDTQYF
TRBJ2-7,TRBV6-5,CASSYGGTSYEQYF
TRBJ2-1,TRBV6-6,CASSYWMGRDNEQFF
TRBJ2-5,TRBV6-5,CASSYVRAGETQYF
TRBJ1-2,TRBV7-9,CASSLYEANYGYTF
TRBJ2-1,TRBV4-2,CASSPLMGEQFF
TRBJ1-3,TRBV6-6,CASSYLGSSGNTIYF
TRBJ1-1,TRBV6-5,CASRETGNTEAFF
TRBJ1-5,TRBV5-6,CASSLTGSQPQHF
TRBJ1-5,TRBV27,CASSFGRTQHF
TRBJ2-7,TRBV7-8,CASSLRTGSGYEQYF
TRBJ2-3,TRBV7-2,CASSSNRVGTDTQYF
TRBJ2-7,TRBV30,CAWSLGGSYEQYF
TRBJ2-5,TRBV5-1,CASSLSGGSQETQYF
TRBJ2-7,TRBV9,CASSVGGQGYEQYF